Listed here are 24 T cell receptor beta chains from one sample, sequenced in a study of a mutant IDH1 vaccine in newly diagnosed glioma. The time point was: week 11, during vaccination. Mutant IDH1 20-mer peptide, at 300 ug, made up each vaccine dose, with topical imiquimod. The method was immunoSEQ multiplex PCR; TCRdb's version includes in-frame clones alone and lacks a portion of them. In the table there are fewer than 75,000 clones, less than 85% of which are singletons. No antigens are known for them. The sequenced sample was PBMCs, obtained from a glioma patient whose treatment included an IDH1 peptide vaccine. The receptors here all came from a woman aged 50 to 60 with glioma.

This clone turned up a few times. For the CDR3, the DNA is TGTGCCAGCAGTCGCAGGGAGTGGGTTCAAGAGACCCAGTACTTC. Its protein product is CASSRREWVQETQYF. The V gene is TRBV6-5, the J gene TRBJ2-5; D is perhaps TRBD1 or TRBD2 (5 bases each). The germline V gene encodes CDR1 MNHEY and CDR2 SVGAGI. The ends were cut back, 5 bases at V and 2 bases at J, with 15 bases in the middle. The length of the CDR3 is 15 residues.

The chain is built from TRBV9 and TRBJ2-1, with D possibly being TRBD2 (6 bases). V was clipped by 2 bases and J by 0 bases, with 12 bases between them. This CDR3 is built from 16 residues. Looked up from germline, CDR1 is SGDLS and CDR2 is YYNGEE. CDR3 loop: CASSVVAEPSYNEQFF. The CDR3 nucleotides are TGTGCCAGCAGCGTTGTAGCGGAGCCCTCCTACAATGAGCAGTTCTTC. The variable domain in full, completed from reference TRBV9 and TRBJ2-1, reads DSGVTQTPKHLITATGQRVTLRCSPRSGDLSVYWYQQSLDQGLQFLIQYYNGEERAKGNILERFSAQQFPDLHSELNLSSLELGDSALYFCASSVVAEPSYNEQFFGPGTRLTVL.

The chain has TRBV30 and TRBJ2-7; weak D call: TRBD1 (5 bases). Germline V gives CDR1 GTSNPN, CDR2 SVGIG (reference sequence). The CDR3 runs to 12 residues. The V and J ends lost 3 bases and 2 bases respectively, with 8 bases between them. The CDR3 coding sequence is TGTGCCTGGAGCAGGGTGGCCTACGAGCAGTACTTC. Translation gives CAWSRVAYEQYF.

This clone was counted between two and nine times. The genes are TRBV29-1 and TRBJ1-1; D is possibly TRBD1 (6 bases). The CDR3 is 13 residues long. Germline V gene lookup returns CDR1 SQVTM and CDR2 ANQGSEA. V was trimmed by 5 bases and J by 1 base, leaving 11 bases between them. CDR3 sequence reads: CSVQADRNTEAFF. The DNA of the CDR3 is TGCAGCGTTCAGGCGGACAGGAACACTGAAGCTTTCTTT.

The CDR3, as DNA: TGTGCCAGCAGTTTAGTAGAATCTAACACCGGGGAGCTGTTTTTT. It yields the protein CASSLVESNTGELFF. This chain connects TRBV28 to TRBJ2-2; D gene ambiguous. V was clipped by 2 bases and J by 2 bases, with 9 bases between them. The CDR3 length is 15 residues. The germline V gene has CDR1 MDHEN and CDR2 SYDVKM. The full variable domain, in which reference TRBV28 and TRBJ2-2 provide the parts outside the CDR3, is DVKVTQSSRYLVKRTGEKVFLECVQDMDHENMFWYRQDPGLGLRLIYFSYDVKMKEKGDIPEGYSVSREKKERFSLILESASTNQTSMYLCASSLVESNTGELFFGEGSRLTVL.

For this clone: The DNA is omitted, as the CDR3 cannot be located on it reliably, and the CDR3 follows TCRdb's listing. This chain joins TRBV5-8 and TRBJ2-6; TRBD2, as called in the table, went unchecked against the DNA. Germline V gene lookup returns CDR1 SGHTS and CDR2 YDEGEE. The CDR3 numbers 15 amino acids, ends counted. The CDR3 region is CASSTFGSGANVLTF.

The chain joins TRBV5-1 to TRBJ2-7; 11 bases are a match to TRBD2. V shed 3 bases, J shed 0 bases, and the junction held 2 bases outside the gene matches. CDR1 is SGHRS and CDR2 is YFSETQ in the germline V gene. CDR3 size: 15 residues. CDR3 loop: CASSYSGGDSYEQYF. The CDR3 nucleotides are TGCGCCAGCAGCTATAGCGGGGGGGACTCCTACGAGCAGTACTTC.

About this clone itself: The junction does not match germline at one end; this may be a read error. This sequence joins TRBV15 and TRBJ1-6, with D possibly matching TRBD1 (5 bases). The CDR3 has 12 residues. CDR1 and CDR2 (germline): LNHNV, YYDKDF (reference sequence). Written as DNA, the CDR3 is TGTGCCACCGGCAGGGATAATTCACCCCTCCACTTT. Protein: CATGRDNSPLHF.

The chain employs TRBV7-2 and TRBJ2-7, with D perhaps TRBD2 (5 bases). The CDR3 loop spans 13 amino acids. Per the germline V gene, CDR1 is SGHTA and CDR2 is FQGNSA. Trimming left V 6 bases short and J 4 bases short, with 13 bases between. As DNA, the CDR3 is TGTGCCAGCAGGCGAGGACTGGATTACGAGCAGTACTTC. It encodes CASRRGLDYEQYF.

The chain employs TRBV6-4 and TRBJ1-5, with 10 positions matching TRBD1. Germline loops: CDR1 MRHNA, CDR2 SNTAGT. Losses at the gene ends were 7 bases for V and 2 bases for J; bases not matched to a gene: 2. The CDR3 loop spans 14 amino acids. The CDR3 DNA sequence: TGTGCCAGCAAAGACAGGGGGCGCAATCAGCCCCAGCATTTT. Translation gives CASKDRGRNQPQHF.

This sequence joins TRBV7-9 and TRBJ2-3, with 14 positions matching TRBD2. The V and J ends lost 9 bases and 4 bases, in that order; junction bases with no gene match: 6. CDR1 SEHNR and CDR2 FQNEAQ come from the germline V gene (reference sequence). The CDR3 is 15 amino acids. The CDR3 spells CASRLAGGHPDTQYF. The CDR3, as DNA: TGTGCCAGTCGACTAGCGGGGGGGCATCCAGATACGCAGTATTTT.

This chain joins TRBV5-8 and TRBJ2-5; 10 bases map to TRBD1. The CDR3 has 17 residues. Trimming at V came to 0 bases and at J to 4 bases, leaving 9 bases not matched to a gene. The germline V gene encodes CDR1 SGHTS and CDR2 YDEGEE. The CDR3 sequence is CASSLARGQGRGETQYF. Written as DNA, the CDR3 is TGTGCCAGCAGCTTGGCCAGGGGACAGGGGAGGGGAGAGACCCAGTACTTC. Together with reference TRBV5-8 and TRBJ2-5, the CDR3 gives the full variable domain: EAGVTQSPTHLIKTRGQQATLRCSPISGHTSVYWYQQALGLGLQFLLWYDEGEERNRGNFPPRFSGRQFPNYSSELNVNALELEDSALYLCASSLARGQGRGETQYFGPGTRLLVL.

This clone has a single count. The chain combines TRBV19 with TRBJ1-4; 7 nucleotides line up with TRBD1. The CDR3 extends over 16 amino acids. Germline lookup yields CDR1 LNHDA and CDR2 SQIVND (reference sequence). J was trimmed by 2 bases and V by 4 bases; bases with no gene match: 7. CDR3: CASSRGQRRTNEKLFF. The CDR3 coding sequence is TGTGCCAGTAGTAGGGGACAGCGAAGGACTAATGAAAAACTGTTTTTT.

The chain is built from TRBV11-2 and TRBJ2-1; D perhaps matches TRBD2 (6 bases). Germline V gives CDR1 SGHAT, CDR2 FQNNGV. The CDR3 is 15 residues long. V lost 4 bases to trimming and J lost 5 bases, with 15 bases between them. CDR3 sequence: CASSSFSGLNNEQFF. CDR3 in DNA: TGTGCCAGCAGCTCCTTCTCGGGACTGAACAATGAGCAGTTCTTC.

This chain joins TRBV7-3 and TRBJ2-1, with D perhaps matching TRBD1 (5 bases). V lost 0 bases, J lost 7 bases, and 13 bases lay in between. The CDR3 length is 15 residues. Germline CDR1 SGHTA, CDR2 FQGTGA. The CDR3 region has the DNA TGTGCCAGCAGCTTAACGATGGGGCAGGGAAATGAGCAGTTCTTC. Its translation: CASSLTMGQGNEQFF.

The chain couples TRBV7-2 to TRBJ1-6; D gene uncertain. This CDR3 has 13 residues. The germline V gene has CDR1 SGHTA and CDR2 FQGNSA. Trimming took off 1 base at V and 10 bases at J, with 8 bases between the two ends. DNA of the CDR3: TGTGCCAGCAGCTTAGAGACCATCTCACCCCTCCACTTT. It is translated as CASSLETISPLHF.

The CDR3 DNA follows: TGTGCCAGCAGTTTACGAGGAATCACTAACTATGGCTACACCTTC. As protein: CASSLRGITNYGYTF. This sequence joins TRBV27 and TRBJ1-2; D remains unclear. Trimming removed 2 bases at V and 0 bases at J, with 10 bases between. The CDR3 runs 15 residues. Germline loops: CDR1 MNHEY, CDR2 SMNVEV (reference sequence).

V usage is TRBV14 and J usage is TRBJ2-7, with 7 positions matching TRBD2. The ends lost 1 base at V and 7 bases at J; junction bases unmatched: 4. Germline V gene lookup returns CDR1 SGHDN and CDR2 FVKESK. This CDR3 has 13 residues. CDR3 region: CASSQGSAGEQYF. The DNA of the CDR3 is TGTGCCAGCAGCCAAGGATCAGCGGGGGAGCAGTACTTC. Full variable domain (rest looked up from reference TRBV14 and TRBJ2-7): EAGVTQFPSHSVIEKGQTVTLRCDPISGHDNLYWYRRVMGKEIKFLLHFVKESKQDESGMPNNRFLAERTGGTYSTLKVQPAELEDSGVYFCASSQGSAGEQYFGPGTRLTVT.

The chain has TRBV19 and TRBJ2-6; 9 bases are a match to TRBD1. This CDR3 comprises 15 residues. Germline CDR1 LNHDA, CDR2 SQIVND (reference sequence). V dropped 8 bases and J dropped 1; count of bases not matched to a gene: 3. The CDR3 nucleotides read TGTGCCAGTCGGGACAGGGCATCTGGGGCCAACGTCCTGACTTTC. Translated: CASRDRASGANVLTF.

This sequence joins TRBV7-9 and TRBJ2-2; tentative D call: TRBD2 (5 bases). V was pared by 2 bases and J by 3 bases, with 13 bases between. Per germline, CDR1 SEHNR and CDR2 FQNEAQ (reference sequence). The CDR3 contains 16 residues. Here the CDR3 reads CASSLRETFHTGELFF. The CDR3 nucleotides read TGTGCCAGCAGCTTACGGGAAACGTTCCACACCGGGGAGCTGTTTTTT. The complete variable domain, with remaining parts taken from reference TRBV7-9 and TRBJ2-2, reads DTGVSQNPRHKITKRGQNVTFRCDPISEHNRLYWYRQTLGQGPEFLTYFQNEAQLEKSRLLSDRFSAERPKGSFSTLEIQRTEQGDSAMYLCASSLRETFHTGELFFGEGSRLTVL.

The chain joins TRBV29-1 to TRBJ2-1; weak D call: TRBD1 (8 bases). The CDR3 is 13 residues long. Germline V CDR1 and CDR2: SQVTM, ANQGSEA. The CDR3 nucleotides are TGCATCGCGAACAGGGGGGGGCAAAATGAGCAGTTCTTC. This codes for CIANRGGQNEQFF.

The chain employs TRBV19 and TRBJ1-6, with TRBD1 identical over 9 bases. The CDR3 has 18 residues. From germline, CDR1 is LNHDA and CDR2 SQIVND (reference sequence). With V trimmed by 5 bases and J by 7 bases, 15 bases remained unmatched. CDR3 in DNA: TGTGCCAGTAGTGTCCGGACAGGGGTCTTGACGGGAAATTCACCCCTCCACTTT. This gives the protein CASSVRTGVLTGNSPLHF.

The chain employs TRBV5-5 and TRBJ1-2; 9 bases match TRBD1. The germline CDR1 and CDR2 sequences are SGHKS and YYEKEE (reference sequence). The V segment lost 4 bases and the J segment 5 bases; nucleotides outside the gene matches: 6. CDR3 length: 14 residues. Here the CDR3 DNA reads TGTGCCAGCAGCGGGGACAGGGTAGGGTATGGCTACACCTTC. This gives the protein CASSGDRVGYGYTF.

V and J are TRBV2 and TRBJ2-7; 13 bases align to TRBD2. The CDR3 length is 14 residues. V was pared by 7 bases and J by 5 bases, with 5 bases of the junction left unmatched. Germline assignment: CDR1 SNHLY and CDR2 FYNNEI. The CDR3 DNA sequence: TGTGCCAGCAATTTACTAGCGGGGGGGAACGAGCAGTACTTC. This gives the protein CASNLLAGGNEQYF.